This T cell receptor beta chain was found in a study of blood T cells in healthy people across ages. There are 15 residues in the CDR3. V was clipped by 0 bases and J by 2 bases, with 10 bases between them. In germline, CDR1 is KGHSH, CDR2 LQKENI. Sample-barcoded 5' priming and a J-beta primer mix drove a second PCR of 7 to 11 cycles. MiXCR, run by TCRdb on the 5' RACE reads, gives a single entry per CDR3 protein. The profile shows hundreds of thousands of distinct CDR3 sequences, over 45% of them singletons. This TCR derives from a woman between 55 and 75 years old in good health. Material: blood. The gene calls are TRBV18 and TRBJ2-5; possible D gene TRBD2, 6 bases. The CDR3 DNA follows: TGTGCCAGCTCACCACCGGAGGGGATTCAAGAGACCCAGTACTTC. Its translation: CASSPPEGIQETQYF.